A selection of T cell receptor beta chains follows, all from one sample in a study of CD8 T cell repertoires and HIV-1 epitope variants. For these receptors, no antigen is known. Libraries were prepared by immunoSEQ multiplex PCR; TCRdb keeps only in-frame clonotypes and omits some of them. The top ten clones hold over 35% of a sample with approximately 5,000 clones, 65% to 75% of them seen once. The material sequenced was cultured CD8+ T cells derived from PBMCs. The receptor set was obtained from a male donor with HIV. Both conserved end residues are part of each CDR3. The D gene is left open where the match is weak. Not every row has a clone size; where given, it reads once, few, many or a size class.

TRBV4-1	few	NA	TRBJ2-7	CASSQELGQGVPYEQYF	TGCGCCAGCAGCCAAGAATTGGGCCAGGGCGTACCCTACGAGCAGTACTTC
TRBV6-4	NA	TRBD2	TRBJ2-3	CASSDGLAGGHTQYF	TGTGCCAGCAGTGACGGACTAGCGGGGGGGCATACGCAGTATTTT
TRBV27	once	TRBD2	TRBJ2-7	CASSSGLAGSFSEQYF	TGTGCCAGCAGTTCAGGACTAGCGGGATCATTCAGCGAGCAGTACTTC
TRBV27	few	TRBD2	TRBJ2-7	CASTRSGDYNRQYF	TGTGCCAGCACTCGCAGCGGGGACTATAACCGGCAGTACTTC
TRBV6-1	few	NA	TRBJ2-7	CASSEATAYEQYF	TGTGCCAGCAGTGAAGCGACCGCATACGAGCAGTACTTC
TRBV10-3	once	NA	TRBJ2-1	CAISPSTYNEQFF	TGTGCCATCAGCCCCTCCACCTACAATGAGCAGTTCTTC
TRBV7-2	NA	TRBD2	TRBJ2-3	CVSSLGLAGGPTDTQYF	TGTGTCAGCAGCTTGGGACTAGCGGGAGGGCCCACAGATACGCAGTATTTT
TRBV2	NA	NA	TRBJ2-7	CASSEDVGDFHEQYF	TGTGCCAGCAGTGAAGATGTTGGCGACTTTCACGAGCAGTACTTC
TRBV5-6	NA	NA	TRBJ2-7	CASSLRAGEQYF	TGTGCCAGCAGCTTACGAGCGGGCGAGCAGTACTTC
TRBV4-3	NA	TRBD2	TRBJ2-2	CASSQGPAGGLNGELFF	TGCGCCAGCAGCCAAGGGCCAGCGGGGGGGCTGAACGGGGAGCTGTTTTTT
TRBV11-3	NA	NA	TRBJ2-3	CASSTQGRLSTDTQYF	TGTGCCAGCAGCACACAGGGTAGACTTAGCACAGATACGCAGTATTTT
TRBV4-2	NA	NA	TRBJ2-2	CASSPDRNTGELFF	TGTGCCAGCAGCCCCGACAGGAACACCGGGGAGCTGTTTTTT
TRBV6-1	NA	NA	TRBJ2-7	CASSEGIGRGEPRVGF	TGTGCCAGCAGTGAAGGCATAGGAAGGGGCGAGCCCAGAGTGGGCTTC
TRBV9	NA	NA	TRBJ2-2	CASSVGGDTGELFF	TGTGCCAGCAGCGTAGGGGGCGACACCGGGGAGCTGTTTTTT
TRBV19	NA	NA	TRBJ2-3	CASSHGRTLSDTQYF	TGTGCCAGTAGTCATGGCCGGACACTCTCAGATACGCAGTATTTT
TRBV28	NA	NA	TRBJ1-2	CASSLDTIYGYTF	TGTGCCAGCAGCTTGGACACAATCTATGGCTACACCTTC
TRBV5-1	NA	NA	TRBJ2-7	CASSLSGYEQYF	TGCGCCAGCAGCTTGTCGGGTTATGAGCAGTACTTC
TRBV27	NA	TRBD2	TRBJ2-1	CASSPFDSGGGNEQFF	TGTGCCAGCAGTCCATTCGATAGCGGGGGGGGCAATGAGCAGTTCTTC
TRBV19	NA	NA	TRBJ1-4	CASSISPRGEKLFF	TGTGCCAGTAGTATATCCCCAAGGGGTGAAAAACTGTTTTTT
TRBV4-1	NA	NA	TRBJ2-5	CASSQDWTETQYF	TGCGCCAGCAGCCAGGACTGGACCGAGACCCAGTACTTC
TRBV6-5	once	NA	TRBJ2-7	CASRLGPPGEQYF	TGTGCCAGCAGGCTTGGACCCCCGGGGGAGCAGTACTTC
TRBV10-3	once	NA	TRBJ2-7	CAISDPAGIYEQYF	TGTGCCATCAGTGATCCGGCAGGGATCTACGAGCAGTACTTC
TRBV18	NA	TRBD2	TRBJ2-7	CASSDLGGTSGYEQYF	TGTGCCAGCTCCGATCTCGGGGGGACTAGCGGCTACGAGCAGTACTTC
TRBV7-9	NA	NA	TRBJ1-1	CASSLNGQGPDTFF	TGTGCCAGCAGCTTGAACGGGCAGGGCCCTGACACTTTCTTT
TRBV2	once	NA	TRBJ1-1	CASILLSGTEAFF	TGTGCCAGCATTTTACTGAGCGGGACTGAAGCTTTCTTT
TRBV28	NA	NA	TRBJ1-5	CASRKGGYSNQPQHF	TGTGCCAGCAGAAAGGGGGGTTATAGCAATCAGCCCCAGCATTTT
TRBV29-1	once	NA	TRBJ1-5	CSVGGEDQPQHF	TGCAGCGTAGGAGGAGAGGATCAGCCCCAGCATTTT
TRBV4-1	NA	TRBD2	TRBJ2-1	CASSLGLAGSYNEQFF	TGCGCCAGCAGCCTAGGTCTAGCGGGATCCTACAATGAGCAGTTCTTC
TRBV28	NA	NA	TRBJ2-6	CASSLVNSGANVLTF	TGTGCCAGCAGCCTGGTAAACTCTGGGGCCAACGTCCTGACTTTC
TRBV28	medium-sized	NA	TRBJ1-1	CASSLLGSGEAFF	TGTGCCAGCAGTTTATTGGGCTCGGGGGAAGCTTTCTTT
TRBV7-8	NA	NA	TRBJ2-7	CASSLARGYEQYF	TGTGCCAGCAGCTTAGCGCGCGGGTACGAGCAGTACTTC
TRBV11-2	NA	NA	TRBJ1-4	CASSLISQGPANEKLFF	TGTGCCAGCAGCTTAATTTCTCAGGGGCCAGCTAATGAAAAACTGTTTTTT
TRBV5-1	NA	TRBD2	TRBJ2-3	CASSSNPGTSGRSADTQYF	TGCGCCAGCAGCTCAAATCCCGGGACTAGCGGGAGGTCCGCGGATACGCAGTATTTT
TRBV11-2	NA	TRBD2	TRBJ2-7	CASSLLGLAYEQYF	TGTGCCAGCAGCTTACTGGGACTAGCTTACGAGCAGTACTTC
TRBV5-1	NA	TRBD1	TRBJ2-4	CASSLLGQGNIQYF	TGCGCCAGCAGCCTGTTGGGACAGGGTAACATTCAGTACTTC
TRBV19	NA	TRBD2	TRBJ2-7	CASSPSGGASEQYF	TGTGCCAGTAGTCCTAGCGGGGGGGCCTCCGAGCAGTACTTC
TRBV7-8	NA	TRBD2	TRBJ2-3	CASSLPGTSRSTYTDTQYF	TGTGCCAGCAGCCTACCCGGGACTAGCAGGTCCACCTACACAGATACGCAGTATTTT
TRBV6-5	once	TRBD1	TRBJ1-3	CASSDRASGNTIYF	TGTGCCAGCAGTGACAGGGCGTCTGGAAACACCATATATTTT
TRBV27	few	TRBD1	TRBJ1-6	CASRPGGNSPLHF	TGTGCCAGCAGGCCAGGGGGGAATTCACCCCTCCACTTT
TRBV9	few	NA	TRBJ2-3	CASTLINPGAYF	TGTGCCAGCACCCTAATTAACCCAGGGGCGTATTTT
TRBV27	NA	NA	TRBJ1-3	CASKSGPLSGNTIYF	TGTGCCAGCAAAAGCGGGCCCCTCTCTGGAAACACCATATATTTT
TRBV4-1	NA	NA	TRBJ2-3	CASSQDRPSRADTQYF	TGCGCCAGCAGCCAAGACCGGCCCAGTAGGGCGGATACGCAGTATTTT
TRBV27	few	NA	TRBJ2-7	CASSPGAYEQYF	TGTGCCAGCAGTCCCGGAGCCTACGAGCAGTACTTC
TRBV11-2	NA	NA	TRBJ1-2	CASSSNSNTNYGYTF	TGTGCCAGCAGCTCGAACAGCAATACTAACTATGGCTACACCTTC
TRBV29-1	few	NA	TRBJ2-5	CSVEETETQYF	TGCAGCGTCGAAGAGACAGAGACCCAGTACTTC
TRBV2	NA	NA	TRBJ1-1	CASSEWGTEAFF	TGTGCCAGCAGTGAATGGGGAACTGAAGCTTTCTTT
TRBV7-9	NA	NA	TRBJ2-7	CASSPLEGEWVYEQYF	TGTGCCAGCAGCCCTCTCGAGGGGGAGTGGGTCTACGAGCAGTACTTC
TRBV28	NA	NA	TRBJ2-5	CASSSVDRDQETQYF	TGTGCCAGCAGTTCCGTCGACCGAGACCAAGAGACCCAGTACTTC
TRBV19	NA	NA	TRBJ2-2	CATTWGAGELFF	TGTGCCACTACCTGGGGGGCCGGGGAGCTGTTTTTT
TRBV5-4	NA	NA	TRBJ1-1	CASSLVTGGNTEAFF	TGTGCCAGCAGCTTGGTGACAGGAGGTAACACTGAAGCTTTCTTT
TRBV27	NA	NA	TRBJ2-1	CASSPHPVEQFF	TGTGCCAGCAGCCCTCACCCCGTTGAGCAGTTCTTC
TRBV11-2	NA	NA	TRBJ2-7	CASSSEIGSSYEQYF	TGTGCCAGCAGCAGTGAGATAGGGAGCTCCTACGAGCAGTACTTC
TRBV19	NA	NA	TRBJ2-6	CASSIDHSTSGANVLTF	TGTGCCAGTAGTATAGATCATAGTACCTCTGGGGCCAACGTCCTGACTTTC
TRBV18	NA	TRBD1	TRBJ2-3	CASSDRGRGTDTQYF	TGTGCCAGCTCAGACAGGGGGCGGGGCACAGATACGCAGTATTTT
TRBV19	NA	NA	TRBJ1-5	CASSPEFNQPQHF	TGTGCCAGTAGTCCCGAATTCAATCAGCCCCAGCATTTT